This T cell receptor (beta chain) derives from a study of T cell responses to AZD1222 COVID-19 vaccine (dated by TCRdb to about 2021). In the study overall: A total of 230 to 250 trial participants underwent TCR sequencing, of whom under 220 had received two doses of AZD1222 and approximately 26 had received two doses of the MenACWY control vaccine. Trial participants were enrolled by age into subgroups of 18-55, 56-69 and 70-plus years, and roughly 160, 29 and 62 TCR-sequenced participants, respectively, were included in these subgroups.

Broader findings and caveats from the paper: The 56-69-year group was small, and its depth increase did not reach significance, likely because of low power. Vaccine-associated CD4 TCRs spanned the whole spike protein, with dominant responses in regions 160-218 and 743-854. Epitopes outside the regions mutated in the B.1.351 and B.1.1.7 variants were reportedly recognized by nearly half of the unique spike-specific TCRs. Participants were mostly white British and included more females than males, and it was suggested by the authors that clonal diversity may have been underestimated. Because no day 14 peak-response samples were available, the repertoires could be characterized only after the peak T cell response. Conclusions about previously exposed vaccinees are limited, since just 6 or 7 AZD1222 recipients were seropositive for SARS-CoV-2 at baseline. After two AZD1222 doses, spike-specific TCR breadth and depth were significantly higher than at day 0 and than in MenACWY recipients.

As concerns this clone: The antigen it binds to is not known. Base qualities are missing; no much larger clone stands one base away.

Read against the paper, the sample's time point label means: about 28 days (+/-7) after the second vaccine dose. AZD1222 recipients given second doses at about 4 weeks or at about 12 weeks were pooled, since spike-specific TCR depth and breadth were not found to differ between the two schedules. Vaccinee samples were obtained from the UK trials COV001 and COV002, which included a single-blind randomized controlled phase 2/3 trial of AZD1222 (ChAdOx1 nCoV-19) in healthy adults. For TCRbeta chain sequencing, PBMC samples were collected from trial participants at day 0 and at day 28 after the second dose. The CDR3 regions of human TCRbeta chains were analyzed by immunosequencing. The published analysis was carried out like this. Repertoire TCRs were matched against a reference library of SARS-CoV-2-specific TCRs generated with the MIRA antigen-specificity platform. Breadth was defined as the fraction of unique TCRs that were SARS-CoV-2-associated, and depth was defined as the fraction of total T cells that were SARS-CoV-2-associated. Using the MIRA data, each spike-specific TCR was assigned both to the spike region to which the TCR was reactive and to a CD4 or CD8 class. Log10-transformed breadth and depth values were compared by one-way ANOVA with Sidak's multiple comparisons tests. Drawn from immuneACCESS, this table holds only the in-frame rearrangements with V and J called that TCRdb kept. Clones are partly lost; checked studies trace under half to an unresolved V gene and leave the rest unexplained. V and J calls and clone size follow that table, whereas D and trimming were derived from the DNA. For this sample there are about 150,000 clones; approximately 90% appear just once. The ten largest clones capture just under 2% of the sample.

V drops 3 bases and J drops 0 bases, leaving 12 bases in between. Measured from the cysteine to the phenylalanine, the CDR3 is 16 residues long. Here the CDR3 DNA is all that survives: 48 bases in frame from base 1. CDR1 and CDR2 are drawn from the germline V gene: SGHRS, YFSETQ. This specimen consisted of peripheral blood, obtained 28 days after the second AZD1222 dose. This receptor was obtained from an adult who received the AZD1222 COVID-19 vaccine. The rearranged segments are TRBV5-1 and TRBJ1-4; possibly the D gene is TRBD1, per 5 matching bases. The DNA sequence is given as TGCGCCAGCAGCTCCCCCAGGGCACCAACTAATGAAAAACTGTTTTTT. It translates to CASSSPRAPTNEKLFF.